This T cell receptor beta chain stems from a study of technical replicates of blood from a few donors. Trimming removed 3 bases from V and 4 bases from J; junction bases left unmatched: 2. CDR3 length equals 14 residues. Germline V CDR1 and CDR2: LGHNA, YNFKEQ. TCRdb's copy holds only in-frame clones and misses some; the assay was immunoSEQ multiplex PCR. The repertoire includes approximately 51,000 clones, over 85% of them detected once, and 3.5% to 4.5% sits in the top ten. Sequencing input: PBMCs. This chain links TRBV4-2 with TRBJ1-2, with 10 bases fitting TRBD1. The sequence derives from a human donor in good health. Some clones in this sample may be carry-over from other donors' samples. The CDR3 DNA follows: TGTGCCAGCAGCCAGGGACAGGGGTCCTATGGCTACACCTTC. Encoded protein: CASSQGQGSYGYTF.